One and the same sample provided the 4 T cell receptor beta chains below, sequenced in a study of shared clonotypes between healthy human individuals. TCRdb keeps only in-frame clones here, not all; method: immunoSEQ multiplex PCR. This sample has roughly 2 million clones; approximately 94% occur once, and the top ten carry roughly 1%. Naivety among CD8 cells was defined by CD45RO negativity and positive CCR7 selection, thereby excluding terminally differentiated effector memory CD45RA+ cells. Material: naive CD8+ T cells sorted from blood. Source of these receptors: a man between 18 and 29 years old in good health.

Turning to this clone: This CDR3 is also generated by other DNA sequences in the sample. The gene calls are TRBV5-6 and TRBJ2-7; D remains ambiguous. Germline loops: CDR1 SGHDT, CDR2 YYEEEE. Deletions cut 2 bases from V and 1 base from J, with 4 bases between. This CDR3 spans 12 amino acids. The CDR3 DNA sequence: TGTGCCAGCAGCTTTGGGTCCTACGAGCAGTACTTC. This gives the protein CASSFGSYEQYF.

DNA of the CDR3: TGCGCCAGCAGCCAAGATACAGCCTCCTACGAGCAGTACTTC. The encoded protein is CASSQDTASYEQYF. The genes are TRBV4-1 and TRBJ2-7; D gene uncertain. This CDR3 spans 14 amino acids. CDR1 is MGHRA and CDR2 is YSYEKL in the germline V gene. V shed 0 bases and J shed 0 bases, with 6 bases lying between them.

This clone was counted a single time. CDR3 in amino acids: CASSFFGGFEDTQYF. CDR3 sequence (DNA): TGTGCCAGCAGCTTTTTTGGGGGCTTCGAGGATACGCAGTATTTT. V is TRBV7-9 and J is TRBJ2-3; TRBD1 is a possible D gene (6 bases). The V and J ends lost 3 bases and 6 bases respectively, with 16 bases between them. Germline V gives CDR1 SEHNR, CDR2 FQNEAQ (reference sequence). The CDR3 length is 15 residues. The complete variable domain, with remaining parts taken from reference TRBV7-9 and TRBJ2-3, reads DTGVSQNPRHKITKRGQNVTFRCDPISEHNRLYWYRQTLGQGPEFLTYFQNEAQLEKSRLLSDRFSAERPKGSFSTLEIQRTEQGDSAMYLCASSFFGGFEDTQYFGPGTRLTVL.

The rearrangement uses TRBV5-4 and TRBJ2-3, with D unclear. Germline values: CDR1 SGHNT, CDR2 YYREEE (reference sequence). The CDR3 length is 15 residues. Trimming left V 4 bases short and J 0 bases short, with 12 bases between. CDR3 sequence (DNA): TGTGCCAGCAGCCCCCAGAGCGTCAGCACAGATACGCAGTATTTT. It is translated as CASSPQSVSTDTQYF.